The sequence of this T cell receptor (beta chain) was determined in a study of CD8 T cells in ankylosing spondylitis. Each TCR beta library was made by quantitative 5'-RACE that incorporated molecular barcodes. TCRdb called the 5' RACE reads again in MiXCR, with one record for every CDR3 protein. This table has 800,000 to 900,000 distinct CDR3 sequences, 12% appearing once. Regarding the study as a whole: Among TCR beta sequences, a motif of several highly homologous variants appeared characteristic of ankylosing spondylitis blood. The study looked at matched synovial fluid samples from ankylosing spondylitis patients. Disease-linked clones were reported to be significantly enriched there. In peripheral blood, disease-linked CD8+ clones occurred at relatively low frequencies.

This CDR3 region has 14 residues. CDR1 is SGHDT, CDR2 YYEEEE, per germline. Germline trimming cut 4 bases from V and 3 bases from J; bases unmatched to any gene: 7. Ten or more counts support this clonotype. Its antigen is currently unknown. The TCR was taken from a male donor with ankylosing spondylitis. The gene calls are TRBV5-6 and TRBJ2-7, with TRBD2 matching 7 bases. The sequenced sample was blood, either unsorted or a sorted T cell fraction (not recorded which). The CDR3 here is CASSPRPSGYEQYF. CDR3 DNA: TGTGCCAGCAGCCCCCGACCTAGCGGCTACGAGCAGTACTTC.